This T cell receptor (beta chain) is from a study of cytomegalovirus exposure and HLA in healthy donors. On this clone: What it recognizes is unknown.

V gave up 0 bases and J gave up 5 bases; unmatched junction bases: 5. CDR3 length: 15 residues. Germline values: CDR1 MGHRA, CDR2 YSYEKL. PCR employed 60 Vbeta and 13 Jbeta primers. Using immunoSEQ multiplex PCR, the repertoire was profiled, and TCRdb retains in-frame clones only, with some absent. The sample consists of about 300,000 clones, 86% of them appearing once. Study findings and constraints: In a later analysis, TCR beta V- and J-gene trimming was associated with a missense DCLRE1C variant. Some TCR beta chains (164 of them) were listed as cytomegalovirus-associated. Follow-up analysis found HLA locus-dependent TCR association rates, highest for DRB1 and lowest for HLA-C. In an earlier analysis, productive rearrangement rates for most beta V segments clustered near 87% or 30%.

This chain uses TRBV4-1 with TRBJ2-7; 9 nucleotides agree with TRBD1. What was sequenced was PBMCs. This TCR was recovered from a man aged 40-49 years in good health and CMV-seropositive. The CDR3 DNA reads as TGCGCCAGCAGCCAAGATGGGACAGGGCTTCACGAGCAGTACTTC. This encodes CASSQDGTGLHEQYF.